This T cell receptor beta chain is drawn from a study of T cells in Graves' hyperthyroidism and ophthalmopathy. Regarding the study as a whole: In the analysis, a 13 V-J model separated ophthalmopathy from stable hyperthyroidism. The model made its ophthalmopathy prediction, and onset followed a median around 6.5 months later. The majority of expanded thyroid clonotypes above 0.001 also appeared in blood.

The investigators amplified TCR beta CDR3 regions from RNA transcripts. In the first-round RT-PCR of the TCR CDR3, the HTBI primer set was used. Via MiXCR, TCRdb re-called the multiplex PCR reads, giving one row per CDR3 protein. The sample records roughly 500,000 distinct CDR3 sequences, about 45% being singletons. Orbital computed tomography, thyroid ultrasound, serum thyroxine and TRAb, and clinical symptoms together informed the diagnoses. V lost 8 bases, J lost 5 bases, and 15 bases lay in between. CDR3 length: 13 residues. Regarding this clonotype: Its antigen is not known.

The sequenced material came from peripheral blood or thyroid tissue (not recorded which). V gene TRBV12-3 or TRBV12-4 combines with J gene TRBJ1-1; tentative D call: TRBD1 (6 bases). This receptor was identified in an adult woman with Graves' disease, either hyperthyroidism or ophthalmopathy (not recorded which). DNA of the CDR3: TGTGCCAGCCAACAGGGAAAAGGTACTGAAGCTTTCTTT. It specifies CASQQGKGTEAFF.